These 20 T cell receptor beta chains were all obtained from the same sample, sequenced in a study of cytomegalovirus exposure and HLA in healthy donors. Data came from immunoSEQ multiplex PCR; TCRdb stores just in-frame clones and leaves some out. Counted here are about 190,000 clones, approximately 88% occurring once; the ten biggest clones make up roughly 7.5%. Sample: PBMCs. These receptors were taken from a man between 18 and 29 years old in good health and CMV-seropositive.

V gene TRBV5-1 combines with J gene TRBJ2-3, with 7 bases identical to TRBD1. The CDR3 is 13 amino acids. Germline assignment: CDR1 SGHRS and CDR2 YFSETQ. The V segment lost 4 bases and the J segment 4 bases; nucleotides outside the gene matches: 3. In DNA, the CDR3 is TGCGCCAGCAGCAAGGGACAGTCAGATACGCAGTATTTT. It encodes CASSKGQSDTQYF.

J is TRBJ2-6 and V is TRBV19, with 11 bases identical to TRBD1. With 5 bases clipped from V and 1 base from J, the junction kept 4 bases outside the gene matches. The CDR3 sequence is 17 residues long. CDR1 and CDR2 (germline): LNHDA, SQIVND (reference sequence). The CDR3 DNA reads as TGTGCCAGTAGTGGCCGGGACAGGGGGTCTGGGGCCAACGTCCTGACTTTC. It codes for CASSGRDRGSGANVLTF.

This clone came up once. The V call is TRBV7-6, the J call TRBJ2-7; the match to TRBD2 covers 11 bases. Germline loops: CDR1 SGHVS, CDR2 FNYEAQ. The CDR3 runs 17 residues. After removal of 5 bases from V and 3 bases from J, the junction contained 12 bases not matched to a gene. The CDR3 DNA reads TGTGCCAGCAGCCCTCCGACCCCGGGACTAGCGGACTACGAGCAGTACTTC. This codes for CASSPPTPGLADYEQYF. Looking up the rest from reference TRBV7-6 and TRBJ2-7 gives the full variable domain: GAGVSQSPRYKVTKRGQDVALRCDPISGHVSLYWYRQALGQGPEFLTYFNYEAQQDKSGLPNDRFSAERPEGSISTLTIQRTEQRDSAMYRCASSPPTPGLADYEQYFGPGTRLTVT.

This chain connects TRBV28 to TRBJ1-5; 7 bases match TRBD1. The V and J ends lost 6 bases and 4 bases, in that order; junction bases with no gene match: 9. The CDR3 length is 15 residues. Germline CDR1 reads MDHEN; CDR2 reads SYDVKM. CDR3 sequence reads: CASRLSGGGNQPQHF. In nucleotides, the CDR3 is TGTGCCAGCAGGCTCTCAGGGGGTGGTAATCAGCCCCAGCATTTT.

The V call is TRBV29-1, the J call TRBJ2-6, with D unclear. The CDR3 covers 16 residues. Germline values: CDR1 SQVTM, CDR2 ANQGSEA. Trimming left V 2 bases short and J 1 base short, with 12 bases between. The chain's CDR3 is CSVEYAGKSGANVLTF. CDR3 coding DNA: TGCAGCGTTGAATATGCCGGTAAATCTGGGGCCAACGTCCTGACTTTC.

The chain has TRBV4-2 and TRBJ2-5; TRBD2 matches 16 bases. J was trimmed by 5 bases and V by 5 bases; bases with no gene match: 11. Germline CDR1 LGHNA, CDR2 YNFKEQ. CDR3 length: 18 amino acids. The CDR3 loop is CASSSSLGLAGGHETQYF. CDR3 DNA: TGTGCCAGCAGCTCCTCTCTGGGACTAGCGGGAGGGCATGAGACCCAGTACTTC.

This clone appeared once. The genes are TRBV7-3 and TRBJ2-3; 12 bases agree with TRBD2. The CDR3 has 20 residues. Germline V lookup: CDR1 SGHTA, CDR2 FQGTGA. Trimming removed 0 bases from V and 1 base from J; junction bases left unmatched: 11. The CDR3: CASSLTRIALAGGGTDTQYF. The CDR3, as DNA: TGTGCCAGCAGCTTAACTCGGATCGCGCTAGCGGGAGGGGGCACAGATACGCAGTATTTT.

V and J are TRBV7-9 and TRBJ2-3; a possible D gene is TRBD1 (5 bases). The V and J ends lost 5 bases and 3 bases respectively, with 15 bases between them. Germline lookup yields CDR1 SEHNR and CDR2 FQNEAQ (reference sequence). The CDR3 has 15 residues. Here the CDR3 reads CASSTLGVGTDTQYF. The CDR3 DNA is TGTGCCAGCAGCACCCTAGGGGTCGGGACAGATACGCAGTATTTT.

The chain combines TRBV7-2 with TRBJ2-1, with 10 bases matching TRBD2. J gave up 10 bases and V 1 base, and 1 base lay outside the gene matches. The CDR3 extends over 13 amino acids. Germline V gene lookup returns CDR1 SGHTA and CDR2 FQGNSA. CDR3 sequence reads: CASSLGAGGEQFF. In DNA, the CDR3 is TGTGCCAGCAGCTTAGGAGCGGGGGGGGAGCAGTTCTTC.

The chain has TRBV27 and TRBJ1-5; maybe TRBD1 (5 bases). Germline CDR1 MNHEY, CDR2 SMNVEV (reference sequence). This CDR3 comprises 16 residues. The V gene lost 2 bases and the J gene lost 1 base, with 12 bases spanning the gap. In nucleotides, the CDR3 is TGTGCCAGCAGTTTACAGGGAAAATGGAGCAATCAGCCCCAGCATTTT. Encoded protein: CASSLQGKWSNQPQHF.

This sequence joins TRBV7-2 and TRBJ2-1; no reliable D call. The germline gives CDR1 SGHTA, CDR2 FQGNSA. Trimming left V 5 bases short and J 9 bases short, with 11 bases between. This CDR3 has 12 amino acids. The CDR3 here is CASSLLVAEQFF. The CDR3 DNA follows: TGTGCCAGCAGCCTCCTAGTTGCTGAGCAGTTCTTC.

V usage is TRBV27 and J usage is TRBJ1-2, with 7 bases lining up with TRBD1. J was trimmed by 4 bases and V by 6 bases; bases with no gene match: 8. The CDR3 is made up of 14 amino acids. Germline-derived CDR1 and CDR2 are MNHEY and SMNVEV (reference sequence). The CDR3 region has the DNA TGTGCCAGCAGGCTCCAGGGGGATTTCTATGGCTACACCTTC. It encodes CASRLQGDFYGYTF.

This clone was seen more than once but under ten times. The J gene is TRBJ2-2, the V gene TRBV27; 7 bases agree with TRBD1. CDR1 and CDR2 (germline): MNHEY, SMNVEV (reference sequence). The CDR3 is made up of 11 amino acids. V dropped 9 bases and J dropped 6; count of bases not matched to a gene: 1. The CDR3 loop reads CASRGPGELFF. CDR3 nucleotide sequence: TGTGCCAGTAGGGGGCCCGGGGAGCTGTTTTTT.

This clone occurred a few times. The chain employs TRBV15 and TRBJ2-4; D may be TRBD1 (6 bases). CDR1 is LNHNV, CDR2 YYDKDF, per germline (reference sequence). V dropped 5 bases and J dropped 1 base, with 18 bases sitting between them. The CDR3 sequence is 17 residues long. This CDR3 reads CATSSDTGLFAKNIQYF. The CDR3 DNA reads TGTGCCACCAGCTCAGACACAGGGTTGTTCGCCAAAAACATTCAGTACTTC.

V gene TRBV1 combines with J gene TRBJ1-1. TRBV1 is labeled a pseudogene. This CDR3 is 16 amino acids long. The CDR3 sequence: CTSSLRTGNLNTEAFF. For the CDR3, the DNA is TGCACCAGCAGCCTCCGGACGGGAAACTTGAACACTGAAGCTTTCTTT.

This clone was seen a handful of times. The rearrangement uses TRBV4-1 and TRBJ1-2, with D tentatively TRBD1 (5 bases). Germline assignment: CDR1 MGHRA and CDR2 YSYEKL. The CDR3 covers 15 residues. The ends were cut back, 1 base at V and 1 base at J, with 10 bases in the middle. Written as DNA, the CDR3 is TGCGCCAGCAGCCAAGTGGGGGGTAATAACTATGGCTACACCTTC. Translation gives CASSQVGGNNYGYTF.

This chain joins TRBV5-1 and TRBJ2-5; TRBD2 agrees at 11 bases. Germline CDR1 is SGHRS and CDR2 is YFSETQ. This CDR3 is 15 amino acids long. J was trimmed by 4 bases and V by 0 bases; bases with no gene match: 2. CDR3 in amino acids: CASSLALAGGETQYF. Here the CDR3 DNA reads TGCGCCAGCAGCTTGGCCCTAGCGGGAGGAGAGACCCAGTACTTC.

The chain links TRBV6-5 to TRBJ1-5, with TRBD1 as a possible D gene (5 bases). Germline CDR1 MNHEY, CDR2 SVGAGI. CDR3 length: 14 amino acids. V was clipped by 7 bases and J by 5 bases, with 15 bases between them. The CDR3 loop is CASNPTADYQPQHF. CDR3 coding DNA: TGTGCCAGCAATCCGACAGCTGATTATCAGCCCCAGCATTTT.

The V call is TRBV5-1, the J call TRBJ1-2; TRBD1 agrees at 7 bases. Per the germline V gene, CDR1 is SGHRS and CDR2 is YFSETQ. V dropped 4 bases and J dropped 6; count of bases not matched to a gene: 12. This CDR3 has 15 amino acids. CDR3: CASSREDRATDGYTF. The CDR3 DNA is TGCGCCAGCAGCCGTGAAGACAGGGCAACCGATGGCTACACCTTC.

This clone was counted at least ten times. This chain uses TRBV2 with TRBJ2-5, with D perhaps matching TRBD2 (5 bases). The ends were cut back, 4 bases at V and 5 bases at J, with 11 bases in the middle. CDR1 and CDR2 from the germline V gene are SNHLY and FYNNEI. The CDR3 sequence is 13 residues long. The CDR3: CASSAGSTETQYF. The CDR3 coding sequence is TGTGCCAGCAGTGCGGGGAGTACGGAGACCCAGTACTTC.